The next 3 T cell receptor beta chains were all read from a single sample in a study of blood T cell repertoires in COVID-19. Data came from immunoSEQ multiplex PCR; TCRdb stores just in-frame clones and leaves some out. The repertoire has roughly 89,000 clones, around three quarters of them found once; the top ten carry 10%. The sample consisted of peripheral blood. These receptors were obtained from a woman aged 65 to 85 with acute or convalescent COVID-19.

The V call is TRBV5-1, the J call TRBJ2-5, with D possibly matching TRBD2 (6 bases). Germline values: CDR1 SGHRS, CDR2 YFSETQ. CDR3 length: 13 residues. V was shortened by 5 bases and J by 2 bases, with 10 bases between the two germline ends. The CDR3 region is CASRGTLQETQYF. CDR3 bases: TGCGCCAGCAGAGGGACTTTGCAAGAGACCCAGTACTTC.

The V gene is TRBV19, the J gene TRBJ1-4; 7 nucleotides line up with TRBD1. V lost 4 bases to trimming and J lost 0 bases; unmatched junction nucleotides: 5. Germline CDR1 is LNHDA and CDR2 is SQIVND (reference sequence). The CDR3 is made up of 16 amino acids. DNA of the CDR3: TGTGCCAGTAGTAACAGGGGCCTAGCAACTAATGAAAAACTGTTTTTT. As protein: CASSNRGLATNEKLFF.

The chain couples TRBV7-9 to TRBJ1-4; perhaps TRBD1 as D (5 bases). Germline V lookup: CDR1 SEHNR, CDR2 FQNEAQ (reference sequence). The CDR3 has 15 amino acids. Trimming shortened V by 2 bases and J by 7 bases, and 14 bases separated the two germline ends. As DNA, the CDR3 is TGTGCCAGCAGCTTATCACAGGCCTCGGGTGAAAAACTGTTTTTT. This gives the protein CASSLSQASGEKLFF.